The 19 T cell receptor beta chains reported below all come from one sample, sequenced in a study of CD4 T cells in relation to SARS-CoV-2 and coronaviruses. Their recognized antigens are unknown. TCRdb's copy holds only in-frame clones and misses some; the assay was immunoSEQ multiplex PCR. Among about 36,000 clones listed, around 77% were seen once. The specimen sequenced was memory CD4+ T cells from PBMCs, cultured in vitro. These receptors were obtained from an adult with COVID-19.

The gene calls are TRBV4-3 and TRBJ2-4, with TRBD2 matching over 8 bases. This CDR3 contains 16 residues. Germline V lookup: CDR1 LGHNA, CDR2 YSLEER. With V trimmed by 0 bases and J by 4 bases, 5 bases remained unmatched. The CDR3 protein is CASSQDPGGGKNIQYF. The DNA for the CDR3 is TGCGCCAGCAGCCAAGATCCCGGCGGGGGGAAAAACATTCAGTACTTC.

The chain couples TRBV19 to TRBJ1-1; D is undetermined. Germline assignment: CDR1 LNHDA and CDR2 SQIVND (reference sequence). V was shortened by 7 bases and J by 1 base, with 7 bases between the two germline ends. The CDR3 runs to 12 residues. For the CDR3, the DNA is TGTGCCAGTACGAAAAAGAACACTGAAGCTTTCTTT. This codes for CASTKKNTEAFF.

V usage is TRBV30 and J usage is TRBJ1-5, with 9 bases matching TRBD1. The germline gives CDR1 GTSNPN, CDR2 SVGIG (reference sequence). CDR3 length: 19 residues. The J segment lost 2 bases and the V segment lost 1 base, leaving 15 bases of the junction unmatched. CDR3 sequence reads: CAWSDIPGQGAGGNQPQHF. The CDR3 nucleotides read TGTGCCTGGAGTGATATACCGGGACAGGGTGCCGGCGGCAATCAGCCCCAGCATTTT.

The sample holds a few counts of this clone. For the CDR3, the DNA is TGTGCCAGCAGTTTAAACAACCGGGGAAACAGCTACGAGCAGTACTTC. Amino acids: CASSLNNRGNSYEQYF. The chain combines TRBV28 with TRBJ2-7; perhaps TRBD2 as D (5 bases). Trimming took off 2 bases at V and 3 bases at J, with 17 bases between the two ends. This CDR3 is 16 amino acids long. From germline, CDR1 is MDHEN and CDR2 SYDVKM.

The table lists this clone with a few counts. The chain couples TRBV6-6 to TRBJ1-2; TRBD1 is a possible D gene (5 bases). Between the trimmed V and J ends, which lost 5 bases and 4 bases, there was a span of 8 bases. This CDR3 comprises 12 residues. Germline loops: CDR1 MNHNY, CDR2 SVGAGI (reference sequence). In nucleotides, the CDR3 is TGTGCCAGCAGTGACAGCACCTATGGCTACACCTTC. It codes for CASSDSTYGYTF.

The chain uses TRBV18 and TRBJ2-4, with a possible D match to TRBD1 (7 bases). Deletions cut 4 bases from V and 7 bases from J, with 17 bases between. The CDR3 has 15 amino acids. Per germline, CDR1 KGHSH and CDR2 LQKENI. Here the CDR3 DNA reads TGTGCCAGCTCACGAACAGGGGCGGGGACGAACATTCAGTACTTC. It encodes CASSRTGAGTNIQYF.

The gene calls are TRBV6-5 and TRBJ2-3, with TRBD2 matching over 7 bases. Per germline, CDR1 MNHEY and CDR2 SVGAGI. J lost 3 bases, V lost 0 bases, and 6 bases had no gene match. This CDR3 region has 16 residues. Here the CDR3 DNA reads TGTGCCAGCAGTTACTCCCCGGGAGGAAGGACAGATACGCAGTATTTT. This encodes CASSYSPGGRTDTQYF.

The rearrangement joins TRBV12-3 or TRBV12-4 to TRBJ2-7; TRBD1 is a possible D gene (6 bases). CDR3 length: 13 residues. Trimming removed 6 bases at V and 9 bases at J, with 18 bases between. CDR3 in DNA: TGTGCCAGCAGCCTAAATACAGGGACGGGGCAGTACTTC. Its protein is CASSLNTGTGQYF.

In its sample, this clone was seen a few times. The CDR3, as DNA: TGTGCCAGCTCACGCATCTCCGGGGGGAATGAGCAGTTCTTC. It codes for CASSRISGGNEQFF. This chain connects TRBV18 to TRBJ2-1; 7 nucleotides match TRBD2. Looked up from germline, CDR1 is KGHSH and CDR2 is LQKENI. The CDR3 is 14 residues long. V shed 4 bases and J 7 bases; nucleotides not matched to a gene: 7.

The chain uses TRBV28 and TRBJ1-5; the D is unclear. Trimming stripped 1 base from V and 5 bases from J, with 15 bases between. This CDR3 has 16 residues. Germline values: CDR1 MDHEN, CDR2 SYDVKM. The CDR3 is CASSLSEERDYQPQHF. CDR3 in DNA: TGTGCCAGCAGTTTATCGGAGGAGCGCGATTATCAGCCCCAGCATTTT.

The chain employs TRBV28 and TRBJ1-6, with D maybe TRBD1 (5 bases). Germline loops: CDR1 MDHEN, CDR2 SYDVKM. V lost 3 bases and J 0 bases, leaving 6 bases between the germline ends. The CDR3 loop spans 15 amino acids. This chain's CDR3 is CASSLQGSYNSPLHF. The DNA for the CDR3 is TGTGCCAGCAGTTTGCAGGGCTCCTATAATTCACCCCTCCACTTT.

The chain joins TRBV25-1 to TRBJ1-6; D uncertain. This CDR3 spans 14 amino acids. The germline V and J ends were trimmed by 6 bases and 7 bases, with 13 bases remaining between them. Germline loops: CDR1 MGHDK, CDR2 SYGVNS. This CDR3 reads CASSPTSGNSPLHF. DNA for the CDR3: TGTGCCAGCAGCCCAACCTCGGGGAATTCACCCCTCCACTTT.

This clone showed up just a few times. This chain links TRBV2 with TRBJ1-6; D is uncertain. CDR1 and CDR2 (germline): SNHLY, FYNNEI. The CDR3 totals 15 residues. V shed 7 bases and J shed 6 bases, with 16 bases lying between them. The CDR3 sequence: CASTSLAGSNSPLHF. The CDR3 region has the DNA TGTGCCAGCACATCCCTGGCGGGGTCTAATTCACCCCTCCACTTT.

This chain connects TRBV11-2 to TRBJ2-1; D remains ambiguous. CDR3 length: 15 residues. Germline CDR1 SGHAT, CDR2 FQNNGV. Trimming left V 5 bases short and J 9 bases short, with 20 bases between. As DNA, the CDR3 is TGTGCCAGCAGCGACCTGGCGGCCCCGATAGGTGAGCAGTTCTTC. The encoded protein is CASSDLAAPIGEQFF.

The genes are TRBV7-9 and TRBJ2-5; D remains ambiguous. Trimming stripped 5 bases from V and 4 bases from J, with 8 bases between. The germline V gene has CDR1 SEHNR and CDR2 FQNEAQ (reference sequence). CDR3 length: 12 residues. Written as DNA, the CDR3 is TGTGCCAGCAGCCAAGAAGGAGAGACCCAGTACTTC. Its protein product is CASSQEGETQYF.

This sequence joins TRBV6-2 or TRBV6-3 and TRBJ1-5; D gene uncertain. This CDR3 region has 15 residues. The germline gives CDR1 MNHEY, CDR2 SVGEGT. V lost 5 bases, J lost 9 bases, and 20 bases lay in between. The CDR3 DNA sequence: TGTGCCAGCAGTGACAATAGACCGGACGTGTGGCCCCAGCATTTT. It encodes CASSDNRPDVWPQHF.

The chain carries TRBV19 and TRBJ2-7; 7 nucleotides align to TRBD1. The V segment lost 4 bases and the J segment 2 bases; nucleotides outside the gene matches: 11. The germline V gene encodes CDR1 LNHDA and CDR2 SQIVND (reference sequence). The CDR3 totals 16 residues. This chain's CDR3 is CASSTKTGSRAYEQYF. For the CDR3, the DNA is TGTGCCAGTAGTACCAAGACAGGGTCCAGGGCCTACGAGCAGTACTTC.

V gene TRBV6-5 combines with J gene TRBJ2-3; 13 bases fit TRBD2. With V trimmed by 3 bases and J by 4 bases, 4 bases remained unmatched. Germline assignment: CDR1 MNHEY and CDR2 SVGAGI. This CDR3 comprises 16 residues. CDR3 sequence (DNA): TGTGCCAGCAGTTATACACTAGCGGGAGGGGCAGATACGCAGTATTTT. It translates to CASSYTLAGGADTQYF.

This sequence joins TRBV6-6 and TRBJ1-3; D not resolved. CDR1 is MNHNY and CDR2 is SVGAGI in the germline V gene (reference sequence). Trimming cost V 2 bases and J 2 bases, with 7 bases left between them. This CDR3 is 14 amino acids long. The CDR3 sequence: CASSYKQTGNTIYF. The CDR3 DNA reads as TGTGCCAGCAGTTACAAGCAGACTGGAAACACCATATATTTT.